The TCR beta chain under discussion was sequenced for a study of T cell repertoires in cytomegalovirus infection. Study details: Carrying CMV and the relevant HLA type showed in public TCR beta signatures.

Study-level results: Public TCR beta family frequency separated CMV-and-HLA carriers, including in an independent cohort. CMV-specific HLA-C-restricted TCR beta clonotypes dominated the ex vivo response.

The ends lost 7 bases at V and 2 bases at J; junction bases unmatched: 7. This CDR3 spans 15 amino acids. The germline V gene encodes CDR1 SGHAT and CDR2 FQNNGV. For this clonotype: Its matching antigen is unknown.

TCRdb redid the calling of the reads with MiXCR, one entry per CDR3 protein. The repertoire includes over 200,000 distinct CDR3 sequences, approximately 14% of them detected once, and around 8.7% sits in the top ten. Sequenced: PBMCs. The V and J genes are TRBV11-2 and TRBJ2-1; TRBD1 agrees at 8 bases. The source is a human donor in good health (CMV status not recorded). Some clones in this sample may be carry-over from other donors' samples. The CDR3 region is CASTDRTGPYNEQFF. The CDR3 coding sequence is TGTGCCAGCACCGACCGGACAGGGCCCTACAATGAGCAGTTCTTC. Full variable domain (remainder filled in from reference TRBV11-2 and TRBJ2-1): EAGVAQSPRYKIIEKRQSVAFWCNPISGHATLYWYQQILGQGPKLLIQFQNNGVVDDSQLPKDRFSAERLKGVDSTLKIQPAKLEDSAVYLCASTDRTGPYNEQFFGPGTRLTVL.